Listed below are T cell receptor beta chains from one sample, sequenced in a study of shared clonotypes between healthy human individuals. Using immunoSEQ multiplex PCR, the repertoire was profiled, and TCRdb retains in-frame clones only, with some absent. The sample contains roughly 650,000 clones, roughly 97% of which appear only once. What was sequenced was naive CD4+ T cells sorted from blood. The receptors come from a woman aged 30 to 39 in good health. CDR3s include the opening cysteine and the closing phenylalanine or tryptophan. Each record gives: CDR3 length, D gene, V gene, J gene, clone size, CDR3 DNA, CDR3 protein. A D gene is named only where the DNA matches it firmly. A row's size may be missing; if present it is once, few, many or a size class.

length: 15; D: NA; V: TRBV19; J: TRBJ2-7; size: NA; DNA: TGTGCCAGTAGTATAGATCACGGGGGAACCTACGAGCAGTACTTC; CDR3: CASSIDHGGTYEQYF
length: 16; D: TRBD1; V: TRBV18; J: TRBJ1-4; size: NA; DNA: TGTGCCAGCTCACCGGCGAGGGGGCGGACTAATGAAAAACTGTTTTTT; CDR3: CASSPARGRTNEKLFF
length: 13; D: TRBD1; V: TRBV10-2; J: TRBJ1-5; size: NA; DNA: TGCGCCAGCAGGGACAGGGCTGGACAGCCCCAGCATTTT; CDR3: CASRDRAGQPQHF
length: 15; D: NA; V: TRBV7-2; J: TRBJ2-7; size: NA; DNA: TGTGCCAGCAGCTTAGTATTGTGGGGGTTCTACGAGCAGTACTTC; CDR3: CASSLVLWGFYEQYF
length: 13; D: NA; V: TRBV7-8; J: TRBJ1-1; size: NA; DNA: TGTGCCAGCAGCTTTAGGACGGACTATGGGGCTTTCTTT; CDR3: CASSFRTDYGAFF
length: 14; D: NA; V: TRBV19; J: TRBJ1-2; size: NA; DNA: TGTGCCAGTAGTATAGACAGGTCAGACTATGGCTACACCTTC; CDR3: CASSIDRSDYGYTF
length: 15; D: TRBD2; V: TRBV28; J: TRBJ2-7; size: NA; DNA: TGTGCCAGCAGTACCCCGCGGGAGGTATCCTACGAGCAGTACTTC; CDR3: CASSTPREVSYEQYF
length: 15; D: NA; V: TRBV5-1; J: TRBJ1-1; size: NA; DNA: TGCGCCAGCAGCTTGGGGGGTCAGTCGAACACTGAAGCTTTCTTT; CDR3: CASSLGGQSNTEAFF
length: 14; D: TRBD1; V: TRBV19; J: TRBJ1-1; size: NA; DNA: TGTGCCAGTAGTCCGACAGGGGGTACCACTGAAGCTTTCTTT; CDR3: CASSPTGGTTEAFF
length: 14; D: NA; V: TRBV5-4; J: TRBJ2-7; size: NA; DNA: TGTGCCAGCAGCTTGTATCTAGCCTTATCCGAGCAGTACTTC; CDR3: CASSLYLALSEQYF
length: 15; D: TRBD1; V: TRBV7-9; J: TRBJ1-5; size: NA; DNA: TGTGCCAGCAGCTCGGGACAGGGGGCTCGTCAGCCCCAGCATTTT; CDR3: CASSSGQGARQPQHF
length: 18; D: TRBD2; V: TRBV19; J: TRBJ2-2; size: NA; DNA: TGTGCCAGTAGTATGTTTCCTAGCGGGGCTCTTAGCACCGGGGAGCTGTTTTTT; CDR3: CASSMFPSGALSTGELFF
length: 13; D: NA; V: TRBV19; J: TRBJ1-6; size: NA; DNA: TGTGCCAGTAGGGACACGACGAATTCACCCCTCCACTTT; CDR3: CASRDTTNSPLHF
length: 14; D: NA; V: TRBV6-5; J: TRBJ1-1; size: NA; DNA: TGTGCCAGCAGTTACTCGAGAGAGAACACTGAAGCTTTCTTT; CDR3: CASSYSRENTEAFF
length: 15; D: TRBD1; V: TRBV27; J: TRBJ1-4; size: NA; DNA: TGTGCCAGCAGTTTTTTAACAGGGGCGGGTGAAAAACTGTTTTTT; CDR3: CASSFLTGAGEKLFF
length: 13; D: NA; V: TRBV28; J: TRBJ2-7; size: NA; DNA: TGTGCCAGCAGTTTGGTACTATCCTACGAGCAGTACTTC; CDR3: CASSLVLSYEQYF
length: 16; D: TRBD2; V: TRBV28; J: TRBJ2-7; size: NA; DNA: TGTGCCAGCAGTTTATTCGGGACTAGCGGGAGTTACGAGCAGTACTTC; CDR3: CASSLFGTSGSYEQYF
length: 20; D: NA; V: TRBV28; J: TRBJ1-3; size: NA; DNA: TGTGCCAGCAGTTTATCGGGTAACTGGGCAGATCCCCACTCTGGAAACACCATATATTTT; CDR3: CASSLSGNWADPHSGNTIYF
length: 12; D: NA; V: TRBV29-1; J: TRBJ2-2; size: NA; DNA: TGCAGCGTTGTCAGTGCAACCGGGGAGCTGTTTTTT; CDR3: CSVVSATGELFF
length: 16; D: TRBD2; V: TRBV7-2; J: TRBJ2-3; size: NA; DNA: TGTGCCAGCAGCTTTAACAGGCGGGAGTGGAAAGATACGCAGTATTTT; CDR3: CASSFNRREWKDTQYF
length: 17; D: TRBD1; V: TRBV18; J: TRBJ2-2; size: NA; DNA: TGTGCCAGCTCACCACCGAAGGGGGCTTTGAACACCGGGGAGCTGTTTTTT; CDR3: CASSPPKGALNTGELFF
length: 12; D: TRBD1; V: TRBV30; J: TRBJ2-7; size: NA; DNA: TGTGCCTGGGACAGGGGGCCCTACGAGCAGTACTTC; CDR3: CAWDRGPYEQYF
length: 16; D: TRBD2; V: TRBV7-6; J: TRBJ2-1; size: once; DNA: TGTGCCAGCAGCTTAGTTGGGACTAGCGGAATCAATGAGCAGTTCTTC; CDR3: CASSLVGTSGINEQFF
length: 11; D: NA; V: TRBV7-9; J: TRBJ1-1; size: NA; DNA: TGTGCCAGCAGCCAAGGGGGAGAAGCTTTCTTT; CDR3: CASSQGGEAFF
length: 15; D: TRBD2; V: TRBV11-2; J: TRBJ2-2; size: NA; DNA: TGTGCCAGCAGTCCCGTTCCTGGGAGGGCCGGGGAGCTGTTTTTT; CDR3: CASSPVPGRAGELFF
length: 16; D: TRBD2; V: TRBV5-1; J: TRBJ2-2; size: NA; DNA: TGCGCCAGCAGCTTATGGGCGGGAGTAGACACCGGGGAGCTGTTTTTT; CDR3: CASSLWAGVDTGELFF
length: 13; D: NA; V: TRBV9; J: TRBJ1-5; size: NA; DNA: TGTGCCAGCAGCGCGGACAGCAATCAGCCCCAGCATTTT; CDR3: CASSADSNQPQHF
length: 15; D: NA; V: TRBV6-1; J: TRBJ2-2; size: NA; DNA: TGTGCCAGCAGTGAAGCGAGGGTAGGGGCCGGGGAGCTGTTTTTT; CDR3: CASSEARVGAGELFF
length: 15; D: TRBD1; V: TRBV11-1; J: TRBJ1-1; size: NA; DNA: TGTGCCAGCAGCCCACACCGGGACAGGGCGGATGAAGCTTTCTTT; CDR3: CASSPHRDRADEAFF